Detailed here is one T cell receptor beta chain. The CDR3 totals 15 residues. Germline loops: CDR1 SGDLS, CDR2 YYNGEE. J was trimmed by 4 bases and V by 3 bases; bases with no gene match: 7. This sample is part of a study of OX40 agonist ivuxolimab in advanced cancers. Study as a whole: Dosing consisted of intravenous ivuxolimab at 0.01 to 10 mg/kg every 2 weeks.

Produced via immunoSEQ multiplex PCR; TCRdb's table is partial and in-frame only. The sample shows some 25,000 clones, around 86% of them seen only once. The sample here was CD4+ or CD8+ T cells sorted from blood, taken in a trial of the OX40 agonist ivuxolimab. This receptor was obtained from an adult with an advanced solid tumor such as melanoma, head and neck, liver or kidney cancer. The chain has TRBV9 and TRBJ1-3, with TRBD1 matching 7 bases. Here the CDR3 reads CASSADTGVGNTIYF. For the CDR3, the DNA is TGTGCCAGCAGCGCAGACACAGGGGTCGGAAACACCATATATTTT.